This entry lists 23 T cell receptor beta chains sequenced from one sample in a study of cytomegalovirus exposure and HLA in healthy donors. The data were produced by immunoSEQ multiplex PCR, yet TCRdb's version contains in-frame clones alone and is incomplete. The sample shows about 150,000 clones, approximately 94% of them seen only once. The sequenced material came from PBMCs. These receptors all stem from a man aged 18-30 years in good health and CMV-seropositive.

The chain has TRBV18 and TRBJ2-7; 7 nucleotides agree with TRBD1. Looked up from germline, CDR1 is KGHSH and CDR2 is LQKENI. V was pared by 6 bases and J by 2 bases, with 10 bases of the junction left unmatched. The CDR3 length is 15 residues. The CDR3 sequence is CASSTYRGQAYEQYF. In nucleotides, the CDR3 is TGTGCCAGCTCGACCTACAGGGGACAAGCCTACGAGCAGTACTTC.

CDR3 sequence: CASIPAGGPQETQYF. CDR3 nucleotides: TGCGCCAGCATTCCGGCGGGAGGGCCCCAAGAGACCCAGTACTTC. This chain joins TRBV5-1 and TRBJ2-5, with 9 bases fitting TRBD2. The CDR3 contains 15 residues. Germline CDR1 SGHRS, CDR2 YFSETQ. With V trimmed by 6 bases and J by 1 base, 7 bases remained unmatched.

The V call is TRBV9, the J call TRBJ1-1; possibly TRBD1 for D (5 bases). Germline-derived CDR1 and CDR2 are SGDLS and YYNGEE. This CDR3 is 15 amino acids long. With 0 bases removed from V and 5 bases from J, the gap between germline ends came to 14 bases. This CDR3 reads CASSVGGGVRTEAFF. The DNA of the CDR3 is TGTGCCAGCAGCGTAGGTGGGGGGGTAAGGACTGAAGCTTTCTTT.

V usage is TRBV6-1 and J usage is TRBJ1-2, with a tentative D call TRBD1 (6 bases). Germline V gene sequence: CDR1 MNHNS, CDR2 SASEGT. V was cut by 1 base and J by 11 bases, with 14 bases left in between. The CDR3 contains 13 residues. The CDR3 loop is CASSEGGLPGYTF. DNA for the CDR3: TGTGCCAGCAGTGAAGGGGGGCTCCCAGGGTACACCTTC.

The genes are TRBV10-3 and TRBJ2-1, with 10 positions matching TRBD2. V lost 0 bases to trimming and J lost 8 bases; unmatched junction nucleotides: 4. The CDR3 sequence is 15 residues long. Germline V gene sequence: CDR1 ENHRY, CDR2 SYGVKD. This CDR3 reads CAISESLAGTHEQFF. In DNA, the CDR3 is TGTGCCATCAGTGAGTCACTAGCGGGAACCCATGAGCAGTTCTTC.

The chain recombines TRBV2 with TRBJ2-1, with 8 positions matching TRBD2. CDR1 and CDR2 from the germline V gene are SNHLY and FYNNEI. After removal of 8 bases from V and 5 bases from J, the junction contained 11 bases not matched to a gene. CDR3 length equals 15 residues. As DNA, the CDR3 is TGTGCCAGCGCAGATTGGAGCGGGGGAGACAATGAGCAGTTCTTC. Amino acids: CASADWSGGDNEQFF.

The J gene is TRBJ2-3, the V gene TRBV2, with 11 bases that match TRBD2. The CDR3 consists of 20 residues. CDR1 SNHLY and CDR2 FYNNEI come from the germline V gene. After removal of 5 bases from V and 1 base from J, the junction contained 17 bases not matched to a gene. CDR3 nucleotide sequence: TGTGCCAGCAGTTGTGGGGGTAGCGGGAGGGTGGAGGTTTGCACAGATACGCAGTATTTT. As protein: CASSCGGSGRVEVCTDTQYF.

This clone was seen a single time. J is TRBJ2-1 and V is TRBV6-1; no reliable D call. The CDR3 is 14 amino acids. Germline V lookup: CDR1 MNHNS, CDR2 SASEGT. The V and J ends lost 1 base and 1 base respectively, with 5 bases between them. The DNA of the CDR3 is TGTGCCAGCAGTGAAGAGACATCCTACAATGAGCAGTTCTTC. It encodes CASSEETSYNEQFF.

The J gene is TRBJ2-3, the V gene TRBV2, with 10 bases fitting TRBD2. This CDR3 region has 17 residues. J was trimmed by 1 base and V by 0 bases; bases with no gene match: 4. Germline CDR1 reads SNHLY; CDR2 reads FYNNEI. The CDR3 DNA is TGTGCCAGCAGTGAAGCGGGGCTAGCGGGGGGCACAGATACGCAGTATTTT. It yields the protein CASSEAGLAGGTDTQYF.

The chain recombines TRBV6-5 with TRBJ2-5; TRBD2 aligns across 7 bases. J was trimmed by 5 bases and V by 7 bases; bases with no gene match: 13. The germline V gene encodes CDR1 MNHEY and CDR2 SVGAGI. This CDR3 is built from 15 residues. The CDR3 DNA reads as TGTGCCAGCACCCACTATAACGAGGGAGGGGAGACCCAGTACTTC. Translating it yields CASTHYNEGGETQYF.

This chain links TRBV19 with TRBJ2-7; D perhaps matches TRBD1 (6 bases). Germline V CDR1 and CDR2: LNHDA, SQIVND (reference sequence). Trimming left V 5 bases short and J 3 bases short, with 11 bases between. The CDR3 covers 13 residues. This chain's CDR3 is CASSPDRFYEQYF. As DNA, the CDR3 is TGTGCCAGTAGTCCTGACAGGTTCTACGAGCAGTACTTC.

This sequence joins TRBV2 and TRBJ2-7; 7 bases map to TRBD2. V lost 3 bases to trimming and J lost 2 bases; unmatched junction nucleotides: 7. In germline, CDR1 is SNHLY, CDR2 FYNNEI. The CDR3 totals 15 residues. In DNA, the CDR3 is TGTGCCAGCAGTGACCAATCGGGACTAACCTACGAGCAGTACTTC. Translating gives CASSDQSGLTYEQYF.

The rearrangement uses TRBV5-6 and TRBJ2-7; 7 nucleotides match TRBD2. V lost 2 bases, J lost 4 bases, and 6 bases stayed unmatched. CDR1 SGHDT and CDR2 YYEEEE come from the germline V gene. The CDR3 runs to 14 residues. For the CDR3, the DNA is TGTGCCAGCAGCTTTTGGGGGGAGGGTTACGAGCAGTACTTC. Translating gives CASSFWGEGYEQYF.

The chain has TRBV5-1 and TRBJ2-6, with D uncertain. Germline V gene sequence: CDR1 SGHRS, CDR2 YFSETQ. The CDR3 length is 15 residues. V was cut by 4 bases and J by 0 bases, with 8 bases left in between. The CDR3 region has the DNA TGCGCCAGCAGCGAACAAAACTCTGGGGCCAACGTCCTGACTTTC. It encodes CASSEQNSGANVLTF.

J is TRBJ1-3 and V is TRBV5-1; tentatively, D is TRBD1 (5 bases). V was cut by 4 bases and J by 2 bases, with 16 bases left in between. Germline CDR1 SGHRS, CDR2 YFSETQ. The CDR3 totals 16 residues. CDR3 loop: CASSAIAGGTGNTIYF. Written as DNA, the CDR3 is TGCGCCAGCAGCGCAATTGCCGGGGGAACTGGAAACACCATATATTTT.

The J gene is TRBJ2-7, the V gene TRBV2; 7 nucleotides match TRBD2. This CDR3 has 15 amino acids. Germline values: CDR1 SNHLY, CDR2 FYNNEI. V trimming: 1 base; J trimming: 4 bases; junction bases outside the gene matches: 7. DNA of the CDR3: TGTGCCAGCAGTGAAGGTGGGGGGGTTCGGTACGAGCAGTACTTC. This gives the protein CASSEGGGVRYEQYF.

This chain links TRBV5-4 with TRBJ2-7; tentatively, D is TRBD1 (5 bases). Between the trimmed V and J ends, which lost 2 bases and 0 bases, there was a span of 15 bases. The germline V gene has CDR1 SGHNT and CDR2 YYREEE (reference sequence). There are 16 residues in the CDR3. CDR3 DNA sequence: TGTGCCAGCAGCTTAGACGGCAGGGTGACCTCCTACGAGCAGTACTTC. Amino acids: CASSLDGRVTSYEQYF.

This clone showed up just once. The genes are TRBV28 and TRBJ2-1; 9 bases fit TRBD2. CDR1 is MDHEN and CDR2 is SYDVKM in the germline V gene. The trim removed 5 bases at V and 4 bases at J, leaving 9 bases unmatched. This CDR3 is built from 16 residues. The CDR3 DNA is TGTGCCAGCAGTGACCCACTAGCGGGCCAATACAATGAGCAGTTCTTC. It codes for CASSDPLAGQYNEQFF.

This CDR3 is CASSQTGNEAFF. In DNA form, the CDR3 reads TGTGCCAGCAGCCAGACGGGAAATGAAGCTTTCTTT. The J gene is TRBJ1-1, the V gene TRBV7-6; D gene uncertain. V was clipped by 5 bases and J by 7 bases, with 11 bases between them. Germline V gives CDR1 SGHVS, CDR2 FNYEAQ. This CDR3 has 12 amino acids.

The chain carries TRBV28 and TRBJ1-1; 7 nucleotides agree with TRBD1. V was pared by 5 bases and J by 3 bases, with 9 bases of the junction left unmatched. Germline V gives CDR1 MDHEN, CDR2 SYDVKM. The CDR3 consists of 15 residues. Here the CDR3 DNA reads TGTGCCAGCAGTCCGGACAGGTTTCGGGACACTGAAGCTTTCTTT. Amino acid sequence: CASSPDRFRDTEAFF. Full variable domain (missing parts from reference TRBV28 and TRBJ1-1): DVKVTQSSRYLVKRTGEKVFLECVQDMDHENMFWYRQDPGLGLRLIYFSYDVKMKEKGDIPEGYSVSREKKERFSLILESASTNQTSMYLCASSPDRFRDTEAFFGQGTRLTVV.

This clone showed up just a few times. V and J are TRBV28 and TRBJ2-1, with 11 bases that match TRBD2. The germline gives CDR1 MDHEN, CDR2 SYDVKM. The CDR3 length is 18 residues. Unmatched junction bases numbered 8, after V lost 2 bases and J lost 2 bases. Written as DNA, the CDR3 is TGTGCCAGCAGTTTAAGAGGGGGTAGCGGGAGGGCCTACAATGAGCAGTTCTTC. Protein sequence: CASSLRGGSGRAYNEQFF. Full variable domain (outside the CDR3, taken from reference TRBV28 and TRBJ2-1): DVKVTQSSRYLVKRTGEKVFLECVQDMDHENMFWYRQDPGLGLRLIYFSYDVKMKEKGDIPEGYSVSREKKERFSLILESASTNQTSMYLCASSLRGGSGRAYNEQFFGPGTRLTVL.

CDR3 sequence reads: CASSPFSSYEQYF. In DNA form, the CDR3 reads TGTGCCAGCTCACCATTCAGCTCCTACGAGCAGTACTTC. The chain uses TRBV18 and TRBJ2-7, with no clear D. Germline V CDR1 and CDR2: KGHSH, LQKENI. Trimming left V 2 bases short and J 0 bases short, with 5 bases between. CDR3 length: 13 residues.

The chain has TRBV4-1 and TRBJ2-1; TRBD2 is a possible D gene (6 bases). This CDR3 region has 18 residues. From germline, CDR1 is MGHRA and CDR2 YSYEKL. Trimming removed 0 bases from V and 5 bases from J, with 20 bases in between. Here the CDR3 DNA reads TGCGCCAGCAGCCAAGAGCCCAGCACCGGGAGTTTTGACAATGAGCAGTTCTTC. Amino acid sequence: CASSQEPSTGSFDNEQFF.